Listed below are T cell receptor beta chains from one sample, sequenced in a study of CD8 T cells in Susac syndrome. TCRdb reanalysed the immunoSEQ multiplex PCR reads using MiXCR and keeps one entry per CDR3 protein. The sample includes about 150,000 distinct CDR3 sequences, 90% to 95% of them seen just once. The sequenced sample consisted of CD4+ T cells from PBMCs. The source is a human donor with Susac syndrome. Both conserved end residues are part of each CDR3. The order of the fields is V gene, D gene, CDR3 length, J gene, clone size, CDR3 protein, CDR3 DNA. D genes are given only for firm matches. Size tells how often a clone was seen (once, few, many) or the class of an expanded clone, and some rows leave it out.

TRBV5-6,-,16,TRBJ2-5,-,CASSFPPGGREETQYF,TGTGCCAGCAGCTTCCCCCCTGGGGGGCGTGAAGAGACCCAGTACTTC
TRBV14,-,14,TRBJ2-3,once,CASSQVYGTDTQYF,TGTGCCAGCAGCCAAGTATATGGCACAGATACGCAGTATTTT
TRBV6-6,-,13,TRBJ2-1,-,CASTQVLVNEQFF,TGTGCCAGCACACAGGTCTTAGTCAATGAGCAGTTCTTC
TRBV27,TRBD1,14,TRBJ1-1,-,CASSPDRGRTEAFF,TGTGCCAGCAGTCCGGACAGGGGGAGGACTGAAGCTTTCTTT
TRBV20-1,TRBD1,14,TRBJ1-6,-,CSARETGMSSPLHF,TGCAGTGCTAGAGAGACAGGGATGAGTTCACCCCTCCACTTT
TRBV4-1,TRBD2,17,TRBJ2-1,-,CASSQFSGGVTYNEQFF,TGCGCCAGCAGCCAATTTAGCGGGGGGGTGACCTACAATGAGCAGTTCTTC
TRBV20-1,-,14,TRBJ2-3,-,CSAPHRSGADTQYF,TGCAGTGCTCCCCACCGTTCAGGGGCAGATACGCAGTATTTT
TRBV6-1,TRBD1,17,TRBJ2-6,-,CASSRGGQGTGANVLTF,TGTGCCAGCAGTAGGGGTGGACAGGGGACTGGGGCCAACGTCCTGACTTTC
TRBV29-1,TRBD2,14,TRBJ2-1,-,CSVRATSGGNEQFF,TGCAGCGTGAGGGCGACTAGCGGGGGGAATGAGCAGTTCTTC
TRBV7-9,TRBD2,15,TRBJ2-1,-,CASSPWDAGGDEQFF,TGTGCCAGCAGCCCCTGGGACGCGGGGGGTGATGAGCAGTTCTTC
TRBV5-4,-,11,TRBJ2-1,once,CASSFKDGQFF,TGTGCCAGCAGCTTCAAGGACGGGCAGTTCTTC